The present T cell receptor beta chain was sequenced within a study of CD8+ T cells in alopecia areata. About the research overall: Twice daily, treated patients received 5 to 10 mg of oral tofacitinib. Study-wide findings and caveats: Normal scalp had lower clonality than lesional scalp, with alopecia totalis/universalis lesions showing this most strongly.

V was clipped by 6 bases and J by 4 bases, with 18 bases between them. The germline V gene encodes CDR1 SQVTM and CDR2 ANQGSEA. This CDR3 region has 15 residues. This clone was recorded only once. What it binds is unknown. The authors extracted RNA and reverse transcribed it into cDNA as the sequencing template. Libraries were prepared by immunoSEQ multiplex PCR; TCRdb keeps only in-frame clonotypes and omits some of them. Altogether hundreds of thousands of clones are present, 50% to 70% being singletons, with the ten largest covering 0.45%. The V and J genes are TRBV29-1 and TRBJ2-2; D might be TRBD1 or TRBD2, each matching 5 bases. The source was CD4+ T cells sorted from blood, collected at week 0. This receptor was identified in a human donor with alopecia areata. The CDR3 protein is CSVYPRGTLTGELFF. The CDR3 DNA reads as TGCAGCGTCTACCCGCGAGGGACCCTCACCGGGGAGCTGTTTTTT.